The entry below describes one T cell receptor (beta chain). This sample was included in a study of cytomegalovirus exposure and HLA in healthy donors. The CDR3 spans 12 residues. Trimming took off 4 bases at V and 9 bases at J, with 8 bases between the two ends. Germline CDR1 and CDR2: SGDLS and YYNGEE. PCR employed 60 Vbeta and 13 Jbeta primers. TCRdb keeps only in-frame clones here, not all; method: immunoSEQ multiplex PCR. The repertoire holds over 110,000 clones, with more than 75% as singletons. The source material was PBMCs. This chain links TRBV9 with TRBJ1-6, with D uncertain. The TCR comes from a female donor in good health and CMV-seronegative. CDR3 nucleotides: TGTGCCAGCAGCCCGGGAGGTTCACCCCTCCACTTT. Its translation is CASSPGGSPLHF. Filled out from reference TRBV9 and TRBJ1-6, the complete variable domain reads DSGVTQTPKHLITATGQRVTLRCSPRSGDLSVYWYQQSLDQGLQFLIQYYNGEERAKGNILERFSAQQFPDLHSELNLSSLELGDSALYFCASSPGGSPLHFGNGTRLTVT.